This T cell receptor beta chain came from a study of T cells in Graves' hyperthyroidism and ophthalmopathy. Germline V gene lookup returns CDR1 KGHDR and CDR2 SFDVKD. Trimming left V 2 bases short and J 6 bases short, with 7 bases between. CDR3 length: 13 residues. RNA transcripts served as the template for amplifying TCR beta CDR3 regions. During a first-round RT-PCR of the TCR CDR3, the HTBI primer set was used. MiXCR, applied by TCRdb to the multiplex PCR reads, yields one record per CDR3 protein. Of a few hundred thousand distinct CDR3 sequences listed, less than 15% are singletons. Graves' hyperthyroidism was deemed stable given no ophthalmopathy progression within 18 months. Hyperthyroidism in the patients, aged 18 to 65, was newly diagnosed and under 2 months in duration. The study excluded patients with uncontrolled infection, other autoimmune disease, pregnancy or lactation.

The origin of this receptor is a woman younger than 30 with Graves' hyperthyroidism. Material for sequencing was blood. The V call is TRBV24-1, the J call TRBJ1-5, with unresolved D. The CDR3 region is CATSDSPSQPQHF. CDR3 nucleotides: TGTGCCACCAGTGATTCCCCCAGTCAGCCCCAGCATTTT.